The clone carrying this T cell receptor beta chain was detected many times. Its antigen is not known. Quantitative barcoded 5'-RACE was used to prepare TCR beta libraries. Via MiXCR, TCRdb re-called the 5' RACE reads, giving one row per CDR3 protein. The profile shows some 450,000 distinct CDR3 sequences, roughly 15% of them singletons. The data are from a study of CD8 T cells in ankylosing spondylitis. Study outcomes and limitations: Earlier work had already found some motif variants in reactive arthritis synovial fluid and blood. The clones that were linked to disease were reported to be significantly enriched in matched synovial fluid samples from ankylosing spondylitis patients. A motif of fewer than ten highly homologous TCR beta variants was seen as apparently characteristic of ankylosing spondylitis blood. Disease-linked clones had a CD8+ phenotype and relatively low frequency in peripheral blood.

The V and J ends lost 5 bases and 0 bases, in that order; junction bases with no gene match: 6. This CDR3 is 15 amino acids long. In germline, CDR1 is DFQATT, CDR2 SNEGSKA (reference sequence). The source is a male donor with ankylosing spondylitis. The chain links TRBV20-1 to TRBJ2-3; TRBD2 matches at 9 bases. The sequenced material came from blood, either unsorted or a sorted T cell fraction (not recorded which). The DNA of the CDR3 is TGCAGTGCTGCTGGCGGGGGGGCGAGCACAGATACGCAGTATTTT. It encodes CSAAGGGASTDTQYF.